Sequencing of this TCR beta chain was carried out in a study of blood T cell repertoires in COVID-19. The CDR3 length is 15 residues. Trimming pared 5 bases from V and 5 bases from J, leaving 16 bases between. CDR1 is SGHVS, CDR2 FQNEAQ, per germline. Method: immunoSEQ multiplex PCR; TCRdb's copy keeps in-frame clones and lacks some. Among about 210,000 clones listed, approximately 78% were seen once. Sequences were obtained from peripheral blood. V and J are TRBV7-8 and TRBJ2-1; perhaps TRBD2 as D (6 bases). The sequence was obtained from a woman aged 40 to 50 with acute or convalescent COVID-19. This chain's CDR3 is CASSPRGWRDNEQFF. The CDR3 region has the DNA TGTGCCAGCAGCCCCCGGGGGTGGCGGGACAATGAGCAGTTCTTC. The variable domain in full, completed from reference TRBV7-8 and TRBJ2-1, reads GAGVSQSPRYKVAKRGQDVALRCDPISGHVSLFWYQQALGQGPEFLTYFQNEAQLDKSGLPSDRFFAERPEGSVSTLKIQRTQQEDSAVYLCASSPRGWRDNEQFFGPGTRLTVL.